The entry below gives a single TCR beta chain sequence along with its context. This clonotype was counted a few times. Its recognized antigen is unknown. The input lacks base qualities; no much larger clone sits a single base away. These data originate in a study of response to subunit inactivated influenza vaccine (dated by TCRdb to the late 2010s). The study in broad terms: To follow how T cells responded to a trivalent subunit inactivated influenza vaccine, the researchers relied on deep quantitative profiling of the T cell receptor repertoire. What the work shows at the level of the full study, not this receptor alone: According to the authors, only a limited number of new T cells may be recruited by each seasonal influenza vaccination.

Libraries came from RT-PCR. These reads were obtained on an Illumina HiSeq 2500. In TCRdb, the public reads were trimmed at Q25 with fastp and aligned with MiXCR, with productive beta chains retained. Every entry covers one CDR3 protein and lists the most common genes and DNA from its rows. The sample profile shows roughly 520,000 distinct CDR3 sequences; roughly 23% of them were found once. Clones ranked in the top ten supply 1.9% of the sample. CDR1 and CDR2 are read off the germline V gene (reference sequence) as SGHKS and YYEKEE. V drops 0 bases and J drops 6 bases, leaving 13 bases in between. The CDR3 starts with the cysteine, ends with the phenylalanine, and has 14 residues. This entry keeps only the CDR3 DNA: 42 bases, framed from base 1.

The sequence is built from TRBV5-5 and TRBJ2-7, and possibly TRBD1, on 6 matching bases. The source is a man over 45 who received an inactivated influenza vaccine. Donor details come from another sample of the same person, matched by shared clones. The input for sequencing was CD4+ T cells sorted from PBMCs, taken 5 days after vaccination. The encoded CDR3 is CASSLGPGVAEQYF. In nucleotide form, the sequence is TGTGCCAGCAGCTTGGGTCCAGGGGTGGCCGAGCAGTACTTC. This CDR3, with the reference TRBV5-5 and TRBJ2-7 proteins standing in past its ends, gives the full variable domain DAGVTQSPTHLIKTRGQQVTLRCSPISGHKSVSWYQQVLGQGPQFIFQYYEKEERGRGNFPDRFSARQFPNYSSELNVNALLLGDSALYLCASSLGPGVAEQYFGPGTRLTVT.